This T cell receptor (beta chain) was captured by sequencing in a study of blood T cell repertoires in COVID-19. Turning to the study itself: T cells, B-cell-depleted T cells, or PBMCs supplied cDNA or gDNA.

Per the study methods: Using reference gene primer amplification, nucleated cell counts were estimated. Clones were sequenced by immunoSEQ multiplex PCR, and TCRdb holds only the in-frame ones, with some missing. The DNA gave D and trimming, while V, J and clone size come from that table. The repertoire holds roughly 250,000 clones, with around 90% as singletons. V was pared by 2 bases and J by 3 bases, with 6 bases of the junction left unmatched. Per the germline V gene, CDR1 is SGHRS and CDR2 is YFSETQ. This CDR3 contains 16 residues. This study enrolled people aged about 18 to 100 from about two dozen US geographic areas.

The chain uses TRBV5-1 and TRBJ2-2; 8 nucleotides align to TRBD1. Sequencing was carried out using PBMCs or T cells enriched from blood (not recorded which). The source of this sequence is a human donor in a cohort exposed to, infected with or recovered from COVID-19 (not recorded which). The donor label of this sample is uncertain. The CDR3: CASSLWTGKDTGELFF. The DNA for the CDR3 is TGCGCCAGCAGCTTATGGACAGGGAAGGACACCGGGGAGCTGTTTTTT.